The 24 T cell receptor beta chains below all came from one sample that was sequenced in a study of blood T cells in healthy people across ages. For the second PCR, which ran for about 6 to 11 cycles, a sample-barcoded 5' primer and a J-beta primer mix were used. Using its own MiXCR run on the 5' RACE reads, TCRdb lists one record per CDR3 protein. The sample consists of around 800,000 distinct CDR3 sequences, approximately 59% of them appearing once. Input material: blood. Every receptor here comes from a man aged 25-40 years in good health.

This rearrangement joins TRBV24-1 to TRBJ2-3; TRBD2 might be the D (6 bases). Trimming removed 3 bases at V and 2 bases at J, with 20 bases between. Germline-derived CDR1 and CDR2 are KGHDR and SFDVKD. The CDR3 has 18 amino acids. CDR3 sequence (DNA): TGTGCCACCAGTGATACGTACGCCGGGGAGGCCCCCACAGATACGCAGTATTTT. This gives the protein CATSDTYAGEAPTDTQYF.

For this clonotype: At one boundary the junction diverges from the germline segment, which might be a read error. The rearrangement uses TRBV20-1 and TRBJ2-4; TRBD1 might be the D (6 bases). This CDR3 contains 16 residues. The germline CDR1 and CDR2 sequences are DFQATT and SNEGSKA (reference sequence). The CDR3 spells CSTRDRDTEAKNIQYF. The CDR3 DNA reads as TGCAGTACTAGAGATCGGGACACTGAAGCCAAAAACATTCAGTACTTC.

CDR3 loop: CASSLDSGAIYEQYF. The CDR3 bases are TGTGCCAGCAGCTTAGATAGCGGGGCTATCTACGAGCAGTACTTC. The chain has TRBV7-2 and TRBJ2-7; the match to TRBD2 covers 8 bases. Germline V lookup: CDR1 SGHTA, CDR2 FQGNSA. This CDR3 contains 15 residues. V shed 1 base and J 3 bases; nucleotides not matched to a gene: 5.

A word on this clonotype: At one boundary the junction diverges from the germline segment, which might be a read error. This chain joins TRBV7-7 and TRBJ2-4, with 12 bases identical to TRBD1. The assigned J gene may be wrong: the sequence end matches TRBJ2-7 better. Germline lookup yields CDR1 SSHAT and CDR2 FNYEAQ (reference sequence). The CDR3 covers 13 residues. CDR3 in DNA: TGTGCTAGCAGCAGGGACAGGGGGCGCGAGCAGTACTTC. Protein product: CASSRDRGREQYF.

The chain couples TRBV7-2 to TRBJ2-1, with 10 nucleotides matching TRBD2. The ends lost 4 bases at V and 4 bases at J; junction bases unmatched: 4. The CDR3 totals 15 residues. The germline gives CDR1 SGHTA, CDR2 FQGNSA. CDR3 bases: TGTGCCAGCAGCTCGCTAGCGGGGGATTACAATGAGCAGTTCTTC. Its translation: CASSSLAGDYNEQFF.

This clonotype was seen only a few times. The chain joins TRBV5-6 to TRBJ2-3, with a possible D match to TRBD1 (5 bases). The CDR3 loop spans 15 amino acids. Looked up from germline, CDR1 is SGHDT and CDR2 is YYEEEE. V was trimmed by 0 bases and J by 3 bases, leaving 11 bases between them. CDR3: CASSLELPGTDTQYF. The CDR3 bases are TGTGCCAGCAGCTTGGAACTCCCAGGGACAGATACGCAGTATTTT.

The rearrangement uses TRBV20-1 and TRBJ1-6, with D possibly TRBD1 on 6 matching bases. Germline CDR1 DFQATT, CDR2 SNEGSKA (reference sequence). V was shortened by 7 bases and J by 2 bases, with 12 bases between the two germline ends. CDR3 length: 14 residues. The CDR3 nucleotides read TGCAGTGGCTCAACAGGGACCTATAATTCACCCCTCCACTTT. Its protein is CSGSTGTYNSPLHF.

V is TRBV6-6 and J is TRBJ2-7, with D hard to call. Trimming took off 6 bases at V and 7 bases at J, with 10 bases between the two ends. The CDR3 extends over 11 amino acids. Germline V lookup: CDR1 MNHNY, CDR2 SVGAGI (reference sequence). The CDR3 DNA is TGTGCCAGCAGCTCGGTGAGAGAGCAGTACTTC. Translation gives CASSSVREQYF.

This sequence joins TRBV6-2 or TRBV6-3 and TRBJ1-2, with 7 bases identical to TRBD1. This CDR3 comprises 15 residues. J gave up 1 base and V 4 bases, and 6 bases lay outside the gene matches. Germline V CDR1 and CDR2: MNHEY, SVGEGT. The CDR3 loop reads CASSSPGTVNYGYTF. The CDR3 nucleotides read TGTGCCAGCAGTTCCCCCGGGACAGTTAACTATGGCTACACCTTC.

In its sample, this clonotype was seen a few times. The CDR3: CASRHGQKNWNQPQHF. The DNA for the CDR3 is TGTGCCAGCAGACACGGACAGAAAAACTGGAATCAGCCCCAGCATTTT. The chain employs TRBV28 and TRBJ1-5; a possible D gene is TRBD1 (6 bases). The germline CDR1 and CDR2 sequences are MDHEN and SYDVKM. The CDR3 spans 16 residues. V was shortened by 6 bases and J by 4 bases, with 19 bases between the two germline ends.

The chain joins TRBV6-2 or TRBV6-3 to TRBJ1-1; D unclear. Deletions cut 0 bases from V and 5 bases from J, with 16 bases between. Germline CDR1 is MNHEY and CDR2 is SVGEGT. The CDR3 extends over 16 amino acids. CDR3 protein: CASSYSLGDEGTEAFF. The CDR3 bases are TGTGCCAGCAGTTACTCGCTGGGAGATGAGGGTACTGAAGCTTTCTTT.

J is TRBJ2-2 and V is TRBV7-2; TRBD1 or TRBD2 may be the D gene (5 bases each). Germline V gene lookup returns CDR1 SGHTA and CDR2 FQGNSA. This CDR3 is 14 amino acids long. V was cut by 5 bases and J by 6 bases, with 13 bases left in between. CDR3 residues: CASSVGAGAGELFF. The CDR3 nucleotides are TGTGCCAGCAGCGTAGGGGCCGGGGCCGGGGAGCTGTTTTTT.

V and J are TRBV9 and TRBJ2-3; 7 nucleotides line up with TRBD2. The CDR3 loop spans 14 amino acids. Per the germline V gene, CDR1 is SGDLS and CDR2 is YYNGEE. The junction had 5 bases not matched to a gene; V was cut back by 2 bases and J by 5 bases. The CDR3 DNA is TGTGCCAGCAGCGTCGGACTAGTGAGAGATACGCAGTATTTT. Translation gives CASSVGLVRDTQYF.

This chain links TRBV2 with TRBJ2-3; 8 positions agree with TRBD2. From germline, CDR1 is SNHLY and CDR2 FYNNEI. After removal of 6 bases from V and 6 bases from J, the junction contained 8 bases not matched to a gene. This CDR3 has 14 residues. The CDR3: CASRELVAGDTQYF. The DNA of the CDR3 is TGTGCCAGCAGGGAACTAGTAGCGGGGGATACGCAGTATTTT.

The chain joins TRBV7-9 to TRBJ1-4, with TRBD1 as a possible D gene (5 bases). The CDR3 runs to 16 residues. The germline V gene has CDR1 SEHNR and CDR2 FQNEAQ (reference sequence). V lost 5 bases, J lost 4 bases, and 17 bases lay in between. CDR3 loop: CASSLSRQSLNEKLFF. Here the CDR3 DNA reads TGTGCCAGCAGCCTCAGCCGACAGTCCCTTAATGAAAAACTGTTTTTT.

The chain employs TRBV6-2 or TRBV6-3 and TRBJ2-3, with 9 bases fitting TRBD2. The CDR3 has 14 residues. CDR1 is MNHEY and CDR2 is SVGEGT in the germline V gene. Trimming removed 10 bases from V and 4 bases from J; junction bases left unmatched: 9. Here the CDR3 DNA reads TGTGCCACCGAAGCGGGGGGTCTTCCAGATACGCAGTATTTT. Protein: CATEAGGLPDTQYF.

A single count supports this clonotype. The genes are TRBV20-1 and TRBJ2-3; TRBD2 matches at 11 bases. Looked up from germline, CDR1 is DFQATT and CDR2 is SNEGSKA (reference sequence). The ends lost 1 base at V and 4 bases at J; junction bases unmatched: 1. The CDR3 is 14 amino acids. The CDR3 reads CSARASGGSDTQYF. CDR3 bases: TGCAGTGCTAGAGCTAGCGGGGGGTCAGATACGCAGTATTTT.

There are many counts of this clonotype. The V and J genes are TRBV29-1 and TRBJ2-7; TRBD1 matches 8 bases. This CDR3 is 17 amino acids long. Germline CDR1 is SQVTM and CDR2 is ANQGSEA. Losses at the gene ends were 6 bases for V and 0 bases for J; bases not matched to a gene: 16. In DNA form, the CDR3 reads TGCAGCGTACTAGGCGGTATTGGGACAGGACTCTCCTACGAGCAGTACTTC. The encoded protein is CSVLGGIGTGLSYEQYF.

V gene TRBV9 combines with J gene TRBJ2-5, with D tentatively TRBD2 (6 bases). The CDR3 consists of 15 residues. Germline V CDR1 and CDR2: SGDLS, YYNGEE. The V gene lost 0 bases and the J gene lost 5 bases, with 14 bases spanning the gap. The CDR3 sequence: CASSVGATAGETQYF. CDR3 nucleotides: TGTGCCAGCAGCGTAGGGGCCACCGCGGGGGAGACCCAGTACTTC.

The chain is built from TRBV7-2 and TRBJ2-1, with 7 bases lining up with TRBD1. CDR1 and CDR2 (germline): SGHTA, FQGNSA. The trim removed 2 bases at V and 3 bases at J, leaving 7 bases unmatched. The CDR3 covers 16 residues. As DNA, the CDR3 is TGTGCCAGCAGCTTAAGAGGGGGCCTCCTCTACAATGAGCAGTTCTTC. As protein: CASSLRGGLLYNEQFF.

The V and J genes are TRBV7-2 and TRBJ2-7; TRBD1 matches 7 bases. V was pared by 4 bases and J by 6 bases, with 3 bases of the junction left unmatched. The CDR3 is 12 amino acids. CDR1 SGHTA and CDR2 FQGNSA come from the germline V gene. The CDR3 DNA reads as TGTGCCAGCAGCTCGAACAGGGGCGAGCAGTACTTC. This gives the protein CASSSNRGEQYF. Full variable domain (rest looked up from reference TRBV7-2 and TRBJ2-7): GAGVSQSPSNKVTEKGKDVELRCDPISGHTALYWYRQSLGQGLEFLIYFQGNSAPDKSGLPSDRFSAERTGGSVSTLTIQRTQQEDSAVYLCASSSNRGEQYFGPGTRLTVT.

This clonotype has more than one count but fewer than ten. The V call is TRBV7-2, the J call TRBJ2-7, with TRBD2 identical over 11 bases. CDR3 length: 15 amino acids. The V segment lost 2 bases and the J segment 7 bases; nucleotides outside the gene matches: 7. Germline CDR1 and CDR2: SGHTA and FQGNSA. This CDR3 is CASSLFSGGAREQYF. CDR3 sequence (DNA): TGTGCCAGCAGCTTATTTAGCGGGGGGGCGAGAGAGCAGTACTTC.

The J gene is TRBJ2-5, the V gene TRBV4-3, with TRBD1 matching 9 bases. The J call is in doubt because the DNA end fits TRBJ2-7 better. The germline V gene encodes CDR1 LGHNA and CDR2 YSLEER. This CDR3 contains 15 residues. The CDR3 DNA reads as TGCGCCAGCAGCCCGACAGGGGGTGGTCCCTACGAGCAGTACTTC. Translating gives CASSPTGGGPYEQYF.

The gene calls are TRBV20-1 and TRBJ1-1; the D gene is possibly TRBD1 (5 bases). Germline assignment: CDR1 DFQATT and CDR2 SNEGSKA (reference sequence). The CDR3 totals 13 residues. V was clipped by 5 bases and J by 3 bases, with 13 bases between them. CDR3 DNA: TGCAGTGCTTGCAAAGTGGGGGACACTGAAGCTTTCTTT. This sequence encodes CSACKVGDTEAFF.